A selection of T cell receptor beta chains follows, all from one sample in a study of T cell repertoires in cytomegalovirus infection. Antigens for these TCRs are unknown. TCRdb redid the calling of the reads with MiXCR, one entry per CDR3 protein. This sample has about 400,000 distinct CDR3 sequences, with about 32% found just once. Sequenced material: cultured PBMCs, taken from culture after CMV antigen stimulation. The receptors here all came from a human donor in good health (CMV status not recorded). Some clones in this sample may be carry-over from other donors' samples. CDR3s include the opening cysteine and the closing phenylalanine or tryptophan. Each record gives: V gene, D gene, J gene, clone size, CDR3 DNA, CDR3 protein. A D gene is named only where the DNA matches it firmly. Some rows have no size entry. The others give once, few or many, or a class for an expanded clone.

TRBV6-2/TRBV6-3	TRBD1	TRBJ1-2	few	TGTGCCAGCAGTTACCCGGAAGACAGGGCTGGCTACACCTTC	CASSYPEDRAGYTF
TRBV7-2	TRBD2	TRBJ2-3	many	TGTGCCAGCAGCCCCACTAGCGAGCGGGGTACGCAGTATTTT	CASSPTSERGTQYF
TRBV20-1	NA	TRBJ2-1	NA	TGCAGTGCTAGAGGGACTTCCCTTTACAATGAGCAGTTCTTC	CSARGTSLYNEQFF
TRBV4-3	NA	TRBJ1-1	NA	TGCGCCAGCAGCCAAGCTCGGGGAGGGCGAATGAACACTGAAGCTTTCTTT	CASSQARGGRMNTEAFF
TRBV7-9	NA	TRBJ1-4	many	TGTGCCAGCAGCCGATACCCCGGGGCTCGGGAAAAACTGTTTTTT	CASSRYPGAREKLFF
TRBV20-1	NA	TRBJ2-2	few	TGCAGTGCTAGCGGGAGCACCGGGGAGCTGTTTTTT	CSASGSTGELFF
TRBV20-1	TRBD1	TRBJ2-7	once	TGCAGTGCCGAACAGGGGTGGAGTATCTCAAAAACCCCCTACGAGCAGTACTTC	CSAEQGWSISKTPYEQYF
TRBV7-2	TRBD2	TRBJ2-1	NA	TGTGCCAGCACGCTGGGGGGGTTTACGGGGTTCTTC	CASTLGGFTGFF
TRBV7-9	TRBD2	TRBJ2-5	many	TGTGCCAGCAGCTTAGCCCGGACTAGTCGAGAGACCCAGTACTTC	CASSLARTSRETQYF
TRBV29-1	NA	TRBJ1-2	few	TGCAGCGACAGCGGCTACACCTTC	CSDSGYTF
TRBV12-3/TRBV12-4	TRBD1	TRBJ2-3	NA	TGTGCCAGCAGGCCGACAGGGGCGAGCACAGATACGCAGTATTTT	CASRPTGASTDTQYF
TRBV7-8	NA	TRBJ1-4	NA	TGTGCCAGCAGCTTAGTAGGTCTGGATGAAAAACTGTTTTTT	CASSLVGLDEKLFF
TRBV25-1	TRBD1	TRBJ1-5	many	TGTGCCAGCCGTGGGACAGAGTATCAGCCCCAGCATTTT	CASRGTEYQPQHF
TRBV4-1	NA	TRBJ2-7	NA	TGCGCCAGCAGCCAAGAAAGCCTCTCCTACGAGCAGTACTTC	CASSQESLSYEQYF
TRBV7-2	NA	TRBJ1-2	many	TGTGCCAGCAGCTTAAAGTTCGGGGCTGGCTACACCTTC	CASSLKFGAGYTF
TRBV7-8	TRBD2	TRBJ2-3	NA	TGTGCCAGCAGCTTATCCCGGGCTAGCGGGAGGGATACGCAGTATTTT	CASSLSRASGRDTQYF
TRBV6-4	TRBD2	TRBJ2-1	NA	TGTGCCAGCAGTGACTCGGGCTCCCGGGGGGAGGAGCAGTTCTTC	CASSDSGSRGEEQFF
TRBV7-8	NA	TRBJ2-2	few	TGTGCCAGCAGCCCCACTACAGGGACCGGGGAGCTGTTTTTT	CASSPTTGTGELFF
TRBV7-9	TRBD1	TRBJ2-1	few	TGTGCCAGCAGCTCCGGGACAGGGGGCGGTGAGCAGTTCTTC	CASSSGTGGGEQFF
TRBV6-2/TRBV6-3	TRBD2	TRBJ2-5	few	TGTGCCAGCAGGGCGGGACTAGAAGAGACCCAGTACTTC	CASRAGLEETQYF
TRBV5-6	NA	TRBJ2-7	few	TGTGCCAGCAGCTCGGGACAAAGGAGCTCCTACGAGCAGTACTTC	CASSSGQRSSYEQYF
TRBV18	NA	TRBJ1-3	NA	TGTGCCAGCTCAAACGTGGGCACCATATATTTT	CASSNVGTIYF
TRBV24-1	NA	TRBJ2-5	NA	TGTGCCACCAGTGACCCAGGACGGCTCACCCAGTACTTC	CATSDPGRLTQYF
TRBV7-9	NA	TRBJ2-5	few	TGTGCCAGCAGCTTAGCGGCTAAAGAGACCCAGTACTTC	CASSLAAKETQYF
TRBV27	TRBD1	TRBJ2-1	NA	TGTGCCAGCAGTTTAAATTTGGGACAGATCTACAATGAGCAGTTCTTC	CASSLNLGQIYNEQFF
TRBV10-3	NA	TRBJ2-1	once	TGTGCCATCAGCCGGGACACACTAGACAATGAGCAGTTCTTC	CAISRDTLDNEQFF
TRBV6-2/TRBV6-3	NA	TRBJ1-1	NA	TGTGCCAGCAAAAGGACCGCGAACACTGAAGCTTTCTTT	CASKRTANTEAFF
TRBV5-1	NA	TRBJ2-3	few	TGCGCCAGCAGCCGCCCGACGGGCTTTCGCACAGATACGCAGTATTTT	CASSRPTGFRTDTQYF
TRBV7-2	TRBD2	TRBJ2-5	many	TGTGCCAGCAGCTTCGGCGGGGGAGAGACCCAGTACTTC	CASSFGGGETQYF
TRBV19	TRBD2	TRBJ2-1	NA	TGTGCCAGTAGTACAGCCGGGACTAGCGGGAGGGCCTCGATTGATGAGCAGTTCTTC	CASSTAGTSGRASIDEQFF
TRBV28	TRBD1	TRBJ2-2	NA	TGTGCCAGCAGTTTTCGACGAAGACAGGGGGCAGGTAGCGGGTATGCCCCCGGGGAGCTGTTTTTT	CASSFRRRQGAGSGYAPGELFF
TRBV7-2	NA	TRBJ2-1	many	TGTGCCAGCAGCTTAGGTCGTAGAAGGGCTGAAATCGATGAGCAGTTCTTC	CASSLGRRRAEIDEQFF
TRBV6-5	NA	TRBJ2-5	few	TGTGCCAGCAGTTACTCGGCTCCGGGAAGTCTTTTTGTAGGGACCCAGTACTTC	CASSYSAPGSLFVGTQYF
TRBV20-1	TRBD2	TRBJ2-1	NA	TGCAGTGCACCCGGGAGGGGCTCCTACAATGAGCAGTTCTTC	CSAPGRGSYNEQFF
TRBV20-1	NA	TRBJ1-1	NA	TGCAGTGCTAGAGACAGGGGCTCCCTAGGTACTGAAGCTTTCTTT	CSARDRGSLGTEAFF
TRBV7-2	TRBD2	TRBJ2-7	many	TGTGCCAGCAGCTTAGTAGGACTAGCATCTAACGAGCAGTACTTC	CASSLVGLASNEQYF
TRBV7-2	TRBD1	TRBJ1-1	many	TGTGCCAGCAGCTTAGGGGGACAGGGGCTGGGGACTGAAGCTTTCTTT	CASSLGGQGLGTEAFF
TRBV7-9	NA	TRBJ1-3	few	TGTGCCAGCAGCTTAGTAGTCTCTGGAAACACCATATATTTT	CASSLVVSGNTIYF
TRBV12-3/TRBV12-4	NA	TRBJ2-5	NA	TGTGCCAGCAGTCTCATCCGGGCCGGCGGCCAAGAGACCCAGTACTTC	CASSLIRAGGQETQYF
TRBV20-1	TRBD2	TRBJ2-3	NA	TGCAGTGCTAGAGATCCTATAGCGGGAGGCCGAAATACGCAGTATTTT	CSARDPIAGGRNTQYF
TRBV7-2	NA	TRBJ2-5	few	TGTGCCAGCAGCTTAGGCGACGGGGAGACCCAGTACTTC	CASSLGDGETQYF
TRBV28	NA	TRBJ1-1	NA	TGTGCCAGCAGCCCACCCGTTAGGAACACTGAAGCTTTCTTT	CASSPPVRNTEAFF
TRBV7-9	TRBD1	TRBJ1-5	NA	TGTGCCAGCAGCTTTTGGACAGGGGCTAGCAATCAGCCCCAGCATTTT	CASSFWTGASNQPQHF
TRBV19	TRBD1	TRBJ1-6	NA	TGTGCCAGTAGTGAGGACAGGGGAACACCCCTCCACTTT	CASSEDRGTPLHF
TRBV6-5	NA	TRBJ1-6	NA	TGTGCCACACGGCGAGATGATTCACCCCTCCACTTT	CATRRDDSPLHF
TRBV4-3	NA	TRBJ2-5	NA	TGCGCCAGCAGCCAAGGGGGAATCCAGAGGGGAGAGACCCAGTACTTC	CASSQGGIQRGETQYF
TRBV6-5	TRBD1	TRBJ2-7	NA	TGTGCCAGCAGGGGACAGGCGAGCTCCTACGAGCAGTACTTC	CASRGQASSYEQYF
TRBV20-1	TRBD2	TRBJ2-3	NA	TGCAGTGCTTTTAGCGGGAGCCATGGAGATACGCAGTATTTT	CSAFSGSHGDTQYF